These 31 T cell receptor beta chains share one sample of origin, sequenced in a study of cytomegalovirus exposure and HLA in healthy donors. The PCR ran on 60 Vbeta and 13 Jbeta primers. Method: immunoSEQ multiplex PCR; TCRdb's copy keeps in-frame clones and lacks some. The table shows 150,000 to 180,000 clones, with roughly 74% occurring only once. The sample consisted of PBMCs. The receptors originated from a man in his late teens or twenties in good health and CMV-seronegative.

The V gene is TRBV5-4, the J gene TRBJ1-1; D is possibly TRBD1 (6 bases). V dropped 4 bases and J dropped 5 bases, with 15 bases sitting between them. This CDR3 contains 14 residues. Looked up from germline, CDR1 is SGHNT and CDR2 is YYREEE (reference sequence). The CDR3 nucleotides read TGTGCCAGCAGCCACCCACAGGGATGGACTGAAGCTTTCTTT. Translated, it gives CASSHPQGWTEAFF. The full variable domain, completed using reference TRBV5-4 and TRBJ1-1, is ETGVTQSPTHLIKTRGQQVTLRCSSQSGHNTVSWYQQALGQGPQFIFQYYREEENGRGNFPPRFSGLQFPNYSSELNVNALELDDSALYLCASSHPQGWTEAFFGQGTRLTVV.

This clone was seen a handful of times. The chain is built from TRBV25-1 and TRBJ2-5; the match to TRBD1 covers 9 bases. The V gene's germline CDR1 is MGHDK and CDR2 SYGVNS. The J segment lost 5 bases and the V segment lost 6 bases, leaving 7 bases of the junction unmatched. The CDR3 is 14 amino acids. The CDR3 DNA reads as TGTGCCAGCAGCTCACGGGACAGGGTTGAGACCCAGTACTTC. It codes for CASSSRDRVETQYF.

This chain links TRBV11-2 with TRBJ2-5; D possibly corresponds to TRBD2 (5 bases). CDR1 is SGHAT, CDR2 FQNNGV, per germline. CDR3 length equals 16 residues. Trimming pared 5 bases from V and 0 bases from J, leaving 16 bases between. The CDR3 DNA is TGTGCCAGCAGCCCCCGGGGAGAGGCTAACCAAGAGACCCAGTACTTC. This sequence encodes CASSPRGEANQETQYF.

The chain combines TRBV9 with TRBJ2-1, with 11 nucleotides matching TRBD2. Germline-derived CDR1 and CDR2 are SGDLS and YYNGEE. The length of the CDR3 is 19 residues. V was pared by 3 bases and J by 3 bases, with 14 bases of the junction left unmatched. The CDR3 is CASSAVLSSGGPGYNEQFF. The CDR3 region has the DNA TGTGCCAGCAGCGCCGTTCTTTCTAGCGGGGGGCCTGGCTACAATGAGCAGTTCTTC.

This chain connects TRBV11-2 to TRBJ1-4, with no clear D. The CDR3 extends over 13 amino acids. CDR1 SGHAT and CDR2 FQNNGV come from the germline V gene. Trimming pared 0 bases from V and 7 bases from J, leaving 6 bases between. CDR3 bases: TGTGCCAGCAGCTTAGAGGGAGGTGAAAAACTGTTTTTT. This gives the protein CASSLEGGEKLFF.

The V and J genes are TRBV9 and TRBJ1-2; possible D gene TRBD1, 5 bases. The CDR3 is 12 residues long. Looked up from germline, CDR1 is SGDLS and CDR2 is YYNGEE. V lost 4 bases and J lost 4, with 8 bases in between. CDR3 residues: CASSTGTYGYTF. The CDR3, as DNA: TGTGCCAGCAGCACAGGCACCTATGGCTACACCTTC.

The gene calls are TRBV7-6 and TRBJ2-2; the D gene is possibly TRBD1 (5 bases). The V gene lost 5 bases and the J gene lost 3 bases, with 13 bases spanning the gap. This CDR3 comprises 15 residues. Germline assignment: CDR1 SGHVS and CDR2 FNYEAQ. DNA of the CDR3: TGTGCCAGCAGCGGGGAAGGGGCGGACACCGGGGAGCTGTTTTTT. Translating gives CASSGEGADTGELFF.

V is TRBV27 and J is TRBJ1-1; TRBD1 aligns across 8 bases. Trimming removed 5 bases from V and 1 base from J; junction bases left unmatched: 3. The CDR3 has 14 residues. CDR1 MNHEY and CDR2 SMNVEV come from the germline V gene (reference sequence). The CDR3 region is CASSRTGRNTEAFF. Here the CDR3 DNA reads TGTGCCAGCAGTAGGACAGGGAGGAACACTGAAGCTTTCTTT.

This chain links TRBV27 with TRBJ1-4; the match to TRBD1 covers 7 bases. V was clipped by 7 bases and J by 8 bases; unmatched bases: 10. The CDR3 length is 14 residues. The germline CDR1 and CDR2 sequences are MNHEY and SMNVEV (reference sequence). The CDR3 DNA reads TGTGCCAGCATCATTGGGGACAGAAGGGAAAAACTGTTTTTT. Its protein is CASIIGDRREKLFF.

This clone was found a few times. J is TRBJ1-2 and V is TRBV14; 7 positions agree with TRBD1. Trimming took 6 bases from V and 4 from J; bases not matched to a gene: 5. Germline CDR1 and CDR2: SGHDN and FVKESK. This CDR3 comprises 13 residues. Here the CDR3 DNA reads TGTGCCAGCAGTCTCCGGGACAGCTATGGCTACACCTTC. Encoded protein: CASSLRDSYGYTF.

The V gene is TRBV6-4, the J gene TRBJ1-6; D unclear. Trimming left V 3 bases short and J 7 bases short, with 10 bases between. Germline CDR1 and CDR2: MRHNA and SNTAGT. The CDR3 covers 14 residues. The CDR3 sequence is CASSETELNSPLHF. DNA for the CDR3: TGTGCCAGCAGTGAAACTGAATTAAATTCACCCCTCCACTTT.

In this sample, this clone turned up a few times. The V gene is TRBV5-6, the J gene TRBJ1-5; 7 bases fit TRBD1. The CDR3 extends over 15 amino acids. Trimming at V came to 0 bases and at J to 6 bases, leaving 6 bases not matched to a gene. Germline V gene lookup returns CDR1 SGHDT and CDR2 YYEEEE. As DNA, the CDR3 is TGTGCCAGCAGCTTGGGACAGGGAGTGGGTCAGCCCCAGCATTTT. Translated, it gives CASSLGQGVGQPQHF.

This chain links TRBV28 with TRBJ2-3, with D maybe TRBD2 (7 bases). This CDR3 spans 17 amino acids. V was clipped by 8 bases and J by 4 bases, with 25 bases between them. CDR1 is MDHEN, CDR2 SYDVKM, per germline. CDR3 nucleotide sequence: TGTGCCAGCGGGGGGCGGGGGATAGCGTCTATCCCAGATACGCAGTATTTT. Translation gives CASGGRGIASIPDTQYF.

The chain employs TRBV9 and TRBJ2-2, with TRBD2 identical over 8 bases. V trimming: 2 bases; J trimming: 4 bases; junction bases outside the gene matches: 7. Germline-derived CDR1 and CDR2 are SGDLS and YYNGEE. CDR3 length: 16 amino acids. Here the CDR3 reads CASSVSQAGGTGELFF. The CDR3 nucleotides are TGTGCCAGCAGCGTTTCCCAGGCGGGGGGCACCGGGGAGCTGTTTTTT. The full variable domain, rest sourced from reference TRBV9 and TRBJ2-2, is DSGVTQTPKHLITATGQRVTLRCSPRSGDLSVYWYQQSLDQGLQFLIQYYNGEERAKGNILERFSAQQFPDLHSELNLSSLELGDSALYFCASSVSQAGGTGELFFGEGSRLTVL.

The chain is built from TRBV19 and TRBJ2-7, with D uncertain. CDR3 size: 16 residues. The germline V and J ends were trimmed by 3 bases and 3 bases, with 18 bases remaining between them. Per germline, CDR1 LNHDA and CDR2 SQIVND (reference sequence). The chain's CDR3 is CASSIRRAFSYYEQYF. Written as DNA, the CDR3 is TGTGCCAGTAGTATCCGAAGAGCCTTCTCCTACTACGAGCAGTACTTC. The whole variable domain, remainder taken from reference TRBV19 and TRBJ2-7, is DGGITQSPKYLFRKEGQNVTLSCEQNLNHDAMYWYRQDPGQGLRLIYYSQIVNDFQKGDIAEGYSVSREKKESFPLTVTSAQKNPTAFYLCASSIRRAFSYYEQYFGPGTRLTVT.

This chain uses TRBV6-5 with TRBJ1-2; TRBD1 matches 7 bases. Germline loops: CDR1 MNHEY, CDR2 SVGAGI. The CDR3 loop spans 14 amino acids. V shed 2 bases and J 7 bases; nucleotides not matched to a gene: 7. CDR3 in amino acids: CASSYTSQGPGYTF. The CDR3 coding sequence is TGTGCCAGCAGTTACACATCACAGGGGCCTGGCTACACCTTC.

This CDR3 is CASSYSGTANSPLHF. The CDR3 DNA is TGTGCCAGCAGTTACTCCGGGACAGCAAATTCACCCCTCCACTTT. The chain combines TRBV6-5 with TRBJ1-6; 7 bases line up with TRBD1. Germline CDR1 MNHEY, CDR2 SVGAGI. The CDR3 runs 15 residues. Trimming at V came to 0 bases and at J to 7 bases, leaving 3 bases not matched to a gene.

V and J are TRBV5-1 and TRBJ1-5; maybe TRBD1 (6 bases). The CDR3 covers 14 residues. The V gene's germline CDR1 is SGHRS and CDR2 YFSETQ. Trimming removed 2 bases from V and 7 bases from J, with 13 bases in between. The CDR3 DNA is TGCGCCAGCAGCTTAACAGGGCAGGGGCAGCCCCAGCATTTT. This codes for CASSLTGQGQPQHF.

The chain recombines TRBV5-4 with TRBJ1-1; 7 nucleotides align to TRBD1. The CDR3 runs 14 residues. Per the germline V gene, CDR1 is SGHNT and CDR2 is YYREEE (reference sequence). The V segment lost 5 bases and the J segment 2 bases; nucleotides outside the gene matches: 6. As DNA, the CDR3 is TGTGCCAGCAGAGTACAGGGGAAAAACACTGAAGCTTTCTTT. Amino acid sequence: CASRVQGKNTEAFF.

The chain has TRBV19 and TRBJ2-6, with D tentatively TRBD1 (5 bases). CDR3 length: 15 residues. CDR1 and CDR2 (germline): LNHDA, SQIVND (reference sequence). The V and J ends lost 4 bases and 1 base respectively, with 8 bases between them. Written as DNA, the CDR3 is TGTGCCAGTAGTAAGACAGTTTCTGGGGCCAACGTCCTGACTTTC. Translating gives CASSKTVSGANVLTF.

The J gene is TRBJ1-5, the V gene TRBV30; 10 nucleotides match TRBD1. V lost 1 base to trimming and J lost 4 bases; unmatched junction nucleotides: 16. The CDR3 runs 19 residues. Germline V gives CDR1 GTSNPN, CDR2 SVGIG (reference sequence). The CDR3 spells CAWSERDRGTTYGNQPQHF. CDR3 DNA sequence: TGTGCCTGGAGTGAGAGGGACAGGGGCACGACGTACGGAAATCAGCCCCAGCATTTT.

CDR3 loop: CAAATEAGTSTDTQYF. CDR3 DNA sequence: TGTGCTGCAGCGACCGAAGCGGGTACTAGCACAGATACGCAGTATTTT. The genes are TRBV28 and TRBJ2-3; a possible D gene is TRBD2 (6 bases). CDR3 size: 16 residues. Germline-derived CDR1 and CDR2 are MDHEN and SYDVKM.

The chain is built from TRBV30 and TRBJ1-2, with a weak D call TRBD1 (5 bases). The CDR3 spans 14 residues. V was pared by 4 bases and J by 0 bases, with 12 bases between. Germline lookup yields CDR1 GTSNPN and CDR2 SVGIG (reference sequence). The DNA of the CDR3 is TGTGCCTGGATTGTGACAGAAGCTAACTATGGCTACACCTTC. It translates to CAWIVTEANYGYTF.

A few counts support this clone. The V gene is TRBV19, the J gene TRBJ1-5; maybe TRBD1 (6 bases). V was shortened by 8 bases and J by 5 bases, with 28 bases between the two germline ends. The CDR3 covers 18 residues. CDR1 LNHDA and CDR2 SQIVND come from the germline V gene (reference sequence). The DNA for the CDR3 is TGTGCCAGTGAGAGATCCCTAGGCCTTATACAGGGCCATCAGCCCCAGCATTTT. Translation gives CASERSLGLIQGHQPQHF.

The rearrangement uses TRBV5-4 and TRBJ1-2; D is perhaps TRBD1 (6 bases). V dropped 5 bases and J dropped 6 bases, with 14 bases sitting between them. CDR3 length equals 13 residues. Germline-derived CDR1 and CDR2 are SGHNT and YYREEE (reference sequence). The CDR3 DNA reads as TGTGCCAGCAGTTCAACAGGGAGCCATGGCTACACCTTC. It codes for CASSSTGSHGYTF.

The chain uses TRBV2 and TRBJ2-3, with D possibly matching TRBD2 (7 bases). Between the trimmed V and J ends, which lost 2 bases and 0 bases, there was a span of 12 bases. CDR1 is SNHLY, CDR2 FYNNEI, per germline. The CDR3 contains 16 residues. The DNA for the CDR3 is TGTGCCAGCAGTGAATTGGCGGGGGCTAGCACAGATACGCAGTATTTT. Translating it yields CASSELAGASTDTQYF.

The chain links TRBV9 to TRBJ1-5, with D perhaps TRBD1 (5 bases). V lost 0 bases and J lost 5, with 12 bases in between. The CDR3 is made up of 15 amino acids. The germline V gene has CDR1 SGDLS and CDR2 YYNGEE. DNA of the CDR3: TGTGCCAGCAGCGTAGCACCTTCGGGGGATCAGCCCCAGCATTTT. It encodes CASSVAPSGDQPQHF.

The chain recombines TRBV6-4 with TRBJ2-7; 8 bases map to TRBD1. The CDR3 has 15 residues. CDR1 MRHNA and CDR2 SNTAGT come from the germline V gene. J gave up 4 bases and V 6 bases, and 11 bases lay outside the gene matches. The CDR3 sequence is CASSPLRDRFYEQYV. The CDR3 DNA sequence: TGTGCCAGCAGCCCCCTCCGGGACAGGTTTTACGAGCAGTACGTC.

The J gene is TRBJ2-5, the V gene TRBV7-8, with TRBD1 identical over 8 bases. The length of the CDR3 is 13 residues. The germline V gene encodes CDR1 SGHVS and CDR2 FQNEAQ. The V and J ends lost 3 bases and 11 bases, in that order; junction bases with no gene match: 8. The CDR3 DNA sequence: TGTGCCAGCAGCTTCCAGGGGGCCGCGGAGCAGTACTTC. It translates to CASSFQGAAEQYF.

The chain recombines TRBV5-4 with TRBJ2-7; D might be TRBD1 (6 bases). Germline assignment: CDR1 SGHNT and CDR2 YYREEE (reference sequence). V was shortened by 2 bases and J by 6 bases, with 15 bases between the two germline ends. The CDR3 contains 14 residues. In DNA form, the CDR3 reads TGTGCCAGCAGCTTCAACAGGGTACTAGGCGAGCAGTACGTC. Translating it yields CASSFNRVLGEQYV.

This chain joins TRBV25-1 and TRBJ1-1; D unclear. V gave up 6 bases and J gave up 1 base, with 9 bases separating them. Germline CDR1 MGHDK, CDR2 SYGVNS. The CDR3 runs to 13 residues. DNA of the CDR3: TGTGCCAGCAGCGCGACAAGGAACACTGAAGCTTTCTTT. It codes for CASSATRNTEAFF.